Described below is a single T cell receptor beta chain sequence and its context. Its antigen remains unknown. Germline CDR1 reads GTSNPN; CDR2 reads SVGIG (reference sequence). Deletions cut 1 base from V and 0 bases from J, with 11 bases between. The CDR3 consists of 15 residues. Amplification used 60 Vbeta primers and 13 Jbeta primers. Only in-frame clones appear in the TCRdb table, and some are missing; sequencing was by immunoSEQ multiplex PCR. This repertoire shows tens of thousands of clones, around 80% found once; its top ten account for around 2%. The sample belongs to a study of cytomegalovirus exposure and HLA in healthy donors. Study-wide points: Presence/absence results assume similar sequencing depth per donor, which may not hold. A later analysis showed TCR association rates differing by HLA locus, peaking at DRB1 and lowest at HLA-C.

The receptor was isolated from a man aged 40-50 years in good health and CMV-seronegative. V gene TRBV30 combines with J gene TRBJ2-3; the D gene is possibly TRBD2 (5 bases). Sequencing input: PBMCs. CDR3 region: CAWSGYGKSTDTQYF. In nucleotides, the CDR3 is TGTGCCTGGAGTGGCTACGGGAAAAGCACAGATACGCAGTATTTT.